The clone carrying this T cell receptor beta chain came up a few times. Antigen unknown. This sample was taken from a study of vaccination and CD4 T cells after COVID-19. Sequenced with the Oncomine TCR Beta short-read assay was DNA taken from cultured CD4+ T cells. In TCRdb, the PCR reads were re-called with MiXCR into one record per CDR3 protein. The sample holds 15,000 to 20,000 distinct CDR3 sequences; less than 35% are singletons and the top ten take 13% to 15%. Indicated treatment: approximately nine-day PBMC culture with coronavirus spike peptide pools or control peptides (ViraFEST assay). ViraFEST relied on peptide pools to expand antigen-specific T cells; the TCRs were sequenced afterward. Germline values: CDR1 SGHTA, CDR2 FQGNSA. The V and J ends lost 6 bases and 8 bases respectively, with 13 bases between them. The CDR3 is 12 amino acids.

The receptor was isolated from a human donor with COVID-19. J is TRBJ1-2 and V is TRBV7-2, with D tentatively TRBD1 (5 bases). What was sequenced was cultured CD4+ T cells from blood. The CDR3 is CASSIREGGYTF. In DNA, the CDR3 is TGTGCCAGCAGTATTCGAGAGGGGGGCTACACCTTC.